Shown below are 30 T cell receptor beta chains from a single sample sequenced in a study of human versus mouse CDR3 diversity and MHC coevolution. Generated by immunoSEQ multiplex PCR, the TCRdb table keeps only in-frame clones and is missing some. The sample has 60,000 or so clones, approximately 94% seen once. The material sequenced was naive CD4+ T cells from blood. Sample subset: CD45RO-negative CD62L-positive naive CD4 T cells. These TCRs come from a person aged 60 to 70 in good health.

The chain uses TRBV5-1 and TRBJ1-1, with 7 bases matching TRBD1. With 4 bases clipped from V and 4 bases from J, the junction kept 10 bases outside the gene matches. Germline V CDR1 and CDR2: SGHRS, YFSETQ. This CDR3 spans 15 amino acids. The CDR3 bases are TGCGCCAGCAGCCTAGACAGGGTTGGGGGCACTGAAGCTTTCTTT. Translated: CASSLDRVGGTEAFF.

The chain couples TRBV18 to TRBJ2-3; TRBD1 might be the D (5 bases). Germline-derived CDR1 and CDR2 are KGHSH and LQKENI. The V end lost 1 base, the J end lost 8 bases, and 16 bases lay between the germline ends. The CDR3 is made up of 15 amino acids. This chain's CDR3 is CASSPRGEQFATQYF. The DNA of the CDR3 is TGTGCCAGCTCACCACGGGGCGAACAATTTGCTACGCAGTATTTT.

The chain joins TRBV7-2 to TRBJ1-6; 10 nucleotides align to TRBD1. The junction had 1 base not matched to a gene; V was cut back by 3 bases and J by 8 bases. The CDR3 covers 14 residues. Germline-derived CDR1 and CDR2 are SGHTA and FQGNSA. The CDR3 sequence: CASSFGTGDSPLHF. The DNA for the CDR3 is TGTGCCAGCAGCTTTGGGACAGGGGATTCACCCCTCCACTTT.

The chain recombines TRBV6-4 with TRBJ2-3; 8 bases line up with TRBD2. The V gene end was trimmed by 4 bases and the J gene end by 5 bases; junction bases not matched to a gene: 5. The CDR3 length is 14 residues. Germline CDR1 is MRHNA and CDR2 is SNTAGT. CDR3 sequence: CASSVGGAQDTQYF. For the CDR3, the DNA is TGTGCCAGCAGTGTCGGGGGGGCCCAAGATACGCAGTATTTT.

The J gene is TRBJ2-1, the V gene TRBV19, with 9 bases lining up with TRBD1. V trimming: 2 bases; J trimming: 6 bases; junction bases outside the gene matches: 11. The CDR3 loop spans 17 amino acids. Germline-derived CDR1 and CDR2 are LNHDA and SQIVND (reference sequence). The CDR3 spells CASSIPPGTGYVNEQFF. The CDR3 coding sequence is TGTGCCAGTAGTATACCCCCGGGGACAGGGTACGTCAATGAGCAGTTCTTC.

This chain joins TRBV19 and TRBJ2-1, with 11 bases matching TRBD1. This CDR3 spans 16 amino acids. CDR1 is LNHDA, CDR2 SQIVND, per germline (reference sequence). V shed 3 bases, J shed 7 bases, and the junction held 8 bases outside the gene matches. The CDR3 region has the DNA TGTGCCAGTAGTATCCCCCGGGACAGGGGGATTAATGAGCAGTTCTTC. This translates into CASSIPRDRGINEQFF.

The chain combines TRBV27 with TRBJ1-4; tentative D call: TRBD1 (5 bases). V was cut by 4 bases and J by 6 bases, with 12 bases left in between. CDR1 is MNHEY and CDR2 is SMNVEV in the germline V gene (reference sequence). This CDR3 has 14 amino acids. This CDR3 is CASSYIQADEKLFF. The CDR3 nucleotides read TGTGCCAGCAGTTATATACAGGCGGATGAAAAACTGTTTTTT.

This clone was observed once. The CDR3 DNA follows: TGTGCCAGCAGCTCACTCCCCGGACAGGGAACCTATAATTCACCCCTCCACTTT. It specifies CASSSLPGQGTYNSPLHF. The V and J genes are TRBV7-9 and TRBJ1-6; 8 nucleotides line up with TRBD1. Per germline, CDR1 SEHNR and CDR2 FQNEAQ (reference sequence). The CDR3 extends over 18 amino acids. The V gene end was trimmed by 4 bases and the J gene end by 2 bases; junction bases not matched to a gene: 10.

The V gene is TRBV4-1, the J gene TRBJ2-3; D possibly corresponds to TRBD1 (7 bases). Germline-derived CDR1 and CDR2 are MGHRA and YSYEKL. With 5 bases removed from V and 4 bases from J, the gap between germline ends came to 19 bases. The CDR3 extends over 16 amino acids. Here the CDR3 DNA reads TGCGCCAGCAGCTCATACAGGGGACTTCCGCCAGATACGCAGTATTTT. Translation gives CASSSYRGLPPDTQYF.

The chain carries TRBV9 and TRBJ2-2; weak D call: TRBD1 (5 bases). The CDR3 is made up of 16 amino acids. The ends were cut back, 0 bases at V and 0 bases at J, with 9 bases in the middle. Germline CDR1 is SGDLS and CDR2 is YYNGEE. This CDR3 reads CASSVGQITNTGELFF. DNA for the CDR3: TGTGCCAGCAGCGTAGGACAGATAACGAACACCGGGGAGCTGTTTTTT.

This clone was observed once. The rearrangement uses TRBV9 and TRBJ1-3; 7 bases line up with TRBD1. Germline CDR1 and CDR2: SGDLS and YYNGEE. This CDR3 has 15 amino acids. V dropped 3 bases and J dropped 0; count of bases not matched to a gene: 3. Here the CDR3 reads CASSGTGNSGNTIYF. The CDR3 coding sequence is TGTGCCAGCAGCGGGACAGGCAACTCTGGAAACACCATATATTTT.

This chain links TRBV7-9 with TRBJ2-3; weak D call: TRBD2 (5 bases). In germline, CDR1 is SEHNR, CDR2 FQNEAQ (reference sequence). The CDR3 covers 15 residues. V lost 5 bases to trimming and J lost 0 bases, with 12 bases between them. DNA of the CDR3: TGTGCCAGCAGCGGGCTAGCTGGTAGCACAGATACGCAGTATTTT. Amino acids: CASSGLAGSTDTQYF.

This clone was found once. The chain carries TRBV7-9 and TRBJ1-5, with TRBD1 matching 8 bases. Germline lookup yields CDR1 SEHNR and CDR2 FQNEAQ (reference sequence). V was clipped by 1 base and J by 7 bases; unmatched bases: 6. The CDR3 extends over 15 amino acids. CDR3 sequence: CASSLDGQGAQPQHF. The CDR3 DNA is TGTGCCAGCAGCTTAGACGGACAGGGCGCGCAGCCCCAGCATTTT.

The V call is TRBV18, the J call TRBJ1-1; TRBD1 might be the D (6 bases). The CDR3 extends over 16 amino acids. V was shortened by 2 bases and J by 2 bases, with 15 bases between the two germline ends. Germline V gene lookup returns CDR1 KGHSH and CDR2 LQKENI. CDR3 sequence (DNA): TGTGCCAGCTCACCAGAGACAGGAGAACTTAACACTGAAGCTTTCTTT. Translating gives CASSPETGELNTEAFF.

In DNA, the CDR3 is TGTGCCAGCAGTCCCACAGTCTATGGCTACACCTTC. It specifies CASSPTVYGYTF. The chain couples TRBV6-5 to TRBJ1-2; D gene unclear. Trimming took 5 bases from V and 4 from J, leaving 8 bases between them. The CDR3 covers 12 residues. The germline V gene has CDR1 MNHEY and CDR2 SVGAGI.

This rearrangement joins TRBV7-9 to TRBJ2-1; 7 bases match TRBD2. Trimming cost V 0 bases and J 6 bases; bases outside gene matches: 5. The CDR3 totals 15 residues. CDR1 SEHNR and CDR2 FQNEAQ come from the germline V gene (reference sequence). CDR3 region: CASSLALGRANEQFF. The CDR3 DNA is TGTGCCAGCAGCTTAGCTTTAGGGAGGGCCAATGAGCAGTTCTTC.

The rearrangement joins TRBV6-5 to TRBJ2-7; possible D gene TRBD2, 6 bases. The CDR3 has 14 residues. CDR1 and CDR2 (germline): MNHEY, SVGAGI. Between the trimmed V and J ends, which lost 6 bases and 2 bases, there was a span of 14 bases. CDR3 protein: CASRLGGPPYEQYF. In DNA, the CDR3 is TGTGCCAGCAGGTTGGGGGGACCCCCCTACGAGCAGTACTTC.

The V and J genes are TRBV5-8 and TRBJ1-2; D is unclear. CDR3 size: 14 residues. V dropped 0 bases and J dropped 2 bases, with 8 bases sitting between them. In germline, CDR1 is SGHTS, CDR2 YDEGEE. CDR3 nucleotides: TGTGCCAGCAGCTTGGACCAGGCCAACTATGGCTACACCTTC. Its protein product is CASSLDQANYGYTF.

The genes are TRBV6-1 and TRBJ1-5, with a possible D match to TRBD1 (5 bases). The CDR3 has 16 residues. V lost 4 bases and J 5 bases, leaving 18 bases between the germline ends. Germline V gene data show CDR1 as MNHNS and CDR2 as SASEGT. CDR3 loop: CASSGTTSGFHQPQHF. DNA for the CDR3: TGTGCCAGCAGTGGAACCACCTCAGGGTTTCATCAGCCCCAGCATTTT.

The J gene is TRBJ2-5, the V gene TRBV19, with a weak D call TRBD2 (5 bases). V lost 6 bases and J lost 1, with 9 bases in between. The CDR3 is made up of 13 amino acids. The germline V gene encodes CDR1 LNHDA and CDR2 SQIVND (reference sequence). The CDR3 reads CASRKLGQETQYF. The CDR3 DNA sequence: TGTGCCAGTAGAAAACTAGGCCAAGAGACCCAGTACTTC.

The rearrangement joins TRBV14 to TRBJ2-2, with D uncertain. The length of the CDR3 is 13 residues. V lost 1 base, J lost 10 bases, and 10 bases lay in between. Germline CDR1 SGHDN, CDR2 FVKESK. CDR3 nucleotides: TGTGCCAGCAGCCAAGGGCTAGTTGAGGAGCTGTTTTTT. As protein: CASSQGLVEELFF. Using reference TRBV14 and TRBJ2-2 for the parts outside the CDR3, the full variable domain is EAGVTQFPSHSVIEKGQTVTLRCDPISGHDNLYWYRRVMGKEIKFLLHFVKESKQDESGMPNNRFLAERTGGTYSTLKVQPAELEDSGVYFCASSQGLVEELFFGEGSRLTVL.

This rearrangement joins TRBV4-1 to TRBJ2-3; TRBD2 matches at 9 bases. Germline-derived CDR1 and CDR2 are MGHRA and YSYEKL. This CDR3 region has 17 residues. With V trimmed by 1 base and J by 3 bases, 8 bases remained unmatched. CDR3 coding DNA: TGCGCCAGCAGCCAAGTCGATAGCGGGAGCGGTACAGATACGCAGTATTTT. Its translation: CASSQVDSGSGTDTQYF.

This chain links TRBV6-5 with TRBJ1-4; D is unresolved. The CDR3 length is 14 residues. Germline V CDR1 and CDR2: MNHEY, SVGAGI. The V gene lost 6 bases and the J gene lost 3 bases, with 11 bases spanning the gap. The CDR3 loop is CASRTGMSNEKLFF. CDR3 DNA sequence: TGTGCCAGCAGAACCGGGATGTCTAATGAAAAACTGTTTTTT.

The chain couples TRBV6-1 to TRBJ2-3; TRBD2 aligns across 16 bases. CDR1 MNHNS and CDR2 SASEGT come from the germline V gene. The junction had 10 bases not matched to a gene; V was cut back by 6 bases and J by 13 bases. CDR3 size: 15 residues. The CDR3 nucleotides read TGTGCCAGCAGCCCTTCCGGGACTAGCGGGAGGGTGGAGTATTTT. Translated, it gives CASSPSGTSGRVEYF.

V gene TRBV6-6 combines with J gene TRBJ2-6, with D perhaps matching TRBD2 (5 bases). The CDR3 length is 15 residues. Trimming cost V 7 bases and J 4 bases, with 14 bases left between them. CDR1 is MNHNY and CDR2 is SVGAGI in the germline V gene (reference sequence). The CDR3 sequence is CASTPAGSGANVLTF. The CDR3 region has the DNA TGTGCCAGCACCCCCGCGGGTTCCGGGGCCAACGTCCTGACTTTC.

The J gene is TRBJ2-3, the V gene TRBV5-1; D gene uncertain. There are 16 residues in the CDR3. From germline, CDR1 is SGHRS and CDR2 YFSETQ. Trimming stripped 0 bases from V and 6 bases from J, with 17 bases between. Here the CDR3 reads CASSLGSQSVADTQYF. The CDR3 DNA is TGCGCCAGCAGCTTGGGGTCACAGTCAGTCGCCGATACGCAGTATTTT. The whole variable domain, remainder taken from reference TRBV5-1 and TRBJ2-3, is KAGVTQTPRYLIKTRGQQVTLSCSPISGHRSVSWYQQTPGQGLQFLFEYFSETQRNKGNFPGRFSGRQFSNSRSEMNVSTLELGDSALYLCASSLGSQSVADTQYFGPGTRLTVL.

The chain links TRBV9 to TRBJ2-5; a possible D gene is TRBD1 (5 bases). Judging by the DNA end, TRBJ2-7 fits better; the J call may be wrong. There are 15 residues in the CDR3. The germline V gene encodes CDR1 SGDLS and CDR2 YYNGEE. CDR3 region: CASSLTGANSYEQYF. As DNA, the CDR3 is TGTGCCAGCAGCCTTACAGGTGCTAACTCCTACGAGCAGTACTTC.

This chain links TRBV15 with TRBJ1-5; 9 bases line up with TRBD1. Germline V gene lookup returns CDR1 LNHNV and CDR2 YYDKDF (reference sequence). J gave up 7 bases and V 4 bases, and 8 bases lay outside the gene matches. CDR3 length: 15 amino acids. The CDR3: CATSMMTGGRQPQHF. The CDR3 DNA is TGTGCCACCAGCATGATGACAGGGGGAAGACAGCCCCAGCATTTT.

CDR3 sequence reads: CASSLVISQYEQYF. The CDR3 nucleotides read TGTGCCAGCAGCTTAGTCATATCGCAGTACGAGCAGTACTTC. The chain joins TRBV7-2 to TRBJ2-7; D is ambiguous. With 1 base removed from V and 4 bases from J, the gap between germline ends came to 11 bases. The germline gives CDR1 SGHTA, CDR2 FQGNSA. The CDR3 loop spans 14 amino acids.

The chain recombines TRBV29-1 with TRBJ1-1, with 8 positions matching TRBD1. The V gene's germline CDR1 is SQVTM and CDR2 ANQGSEA. Trimming at V came to 4 bases and at J to 0 bases, leaving 1 base not matched to a gene. The CDR3 sequence is 13 residues long. CDR3 in amino acids: CSVGDRMNTEAFF. CDR3 nucleotides: TGCAGCGTTGGGGACAGGATGAACACTGAAGCTTTCTTT.